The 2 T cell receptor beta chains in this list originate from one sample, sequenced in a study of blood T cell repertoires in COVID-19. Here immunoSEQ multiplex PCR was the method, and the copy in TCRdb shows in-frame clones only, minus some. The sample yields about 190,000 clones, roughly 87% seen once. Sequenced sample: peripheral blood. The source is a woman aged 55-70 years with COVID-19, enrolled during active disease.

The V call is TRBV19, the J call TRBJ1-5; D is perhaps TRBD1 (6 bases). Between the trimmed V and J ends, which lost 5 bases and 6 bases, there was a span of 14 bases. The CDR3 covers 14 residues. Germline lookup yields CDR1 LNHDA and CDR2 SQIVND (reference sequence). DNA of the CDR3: TGTGCCAGTAGTGCGACAGGAAACACTCAGCCCCAGCATTTT. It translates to CASSATGNTQPQHF. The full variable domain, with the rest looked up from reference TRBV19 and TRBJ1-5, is DGGITQSPKYLFRKEGQNVTLSCEQNLNHDAMYWYRQDPGQGLRLIYYSQIVNDFQKGDIAEGYSVSREKKESFPLTVTSAQKNPTAFYLCASSATGNTQPQHFGDGTRLSIL.

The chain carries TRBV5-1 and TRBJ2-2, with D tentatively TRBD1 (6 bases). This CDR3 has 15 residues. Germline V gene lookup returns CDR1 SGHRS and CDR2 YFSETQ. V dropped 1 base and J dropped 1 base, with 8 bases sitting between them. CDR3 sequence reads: CASSLNRVNTGELFF. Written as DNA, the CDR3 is TGCGCCAGCAGCTTGAACAGGGTGAACACCGGGGAGCTGTTTTTT.